Presented here are 8 T cell receptor beta chains from one specimen sequenced in a study of CD8+CD57+ T cells in acquired aplastic anemia. Genomic DNA acted as the template from which TCR beta VDJ combination and CDR3 sequence profiling were carried out. TCRdb fed the reads into MiXCR, producing one record per CDR3 protein. The table has about 400,000 distinct CDR3 sequences, about two thirds seen once. The sample taken for sequencing was sorted CD4+, CD8+, or CD8+CD57+ T cells (not recorded which) from PBMCs. All receptors derive from a human donor in good health, serving as a control.

A remark on this clonotype: The junction shows a germline mismatch at one end, possibly a read error. The rearrangement links TRBV7-2 to TRBJ1-2; D unclear. Germline values: CDR1 SGHTA, CDR2 FQGNSA. The CDR3 contains 15 residues. The CDR3 sequence: CASSEGPALDYGYTF. In DNA, the CDR3 is TGTGCCAGTAGCGAAGGACCAGCGCTTGACTATGGTTACACCTTC. The whole variable domain, remainder taken from reference TRBV7-2 and TRBJ1-2, is GAGVSQSPSNKVTEKGKDVELRCDPISGHTALYWYRQSLGQGLEFLIYFQGNSAPDKSGLPSDRFSAERTGGSVSTLTIQRTQQEDSAVYLCASSEGPALDYGYTFGSGTRLTVV.

Of note for this clonotype: One end of the junction varies from germline; a read error may be responsible. The rearrangement links TRBV20-1 to TRBJ2-5; the D is unclear. This CDR3 is built from 14 residues. From germline, CDR1 is DFQATT and CDR2 SNEGSKA (reference sequence). CDR3 region: CSARETTVDETQYF. Written as DNA, the CDR3 is TGCAGTGCTCGAGAAACCACGGTTGACGAGACCCAGTACTTC.

Of note for this clonotype: A read error may produce the germline difference seen at one junction end. The chain joins TRBV20-1 to TRBJ1-1; D remains unclear. Per germline, CDR1 DFQATT and CDR2 SNEGSKA (reference sequence). The CDR3 has 14 residues. CDR3 amino acids: CSAGERVLNTEAFF. The CDR3 nucleotides read TGCAGTGCGGGAGAACGGGTATTGAATACTGAAGCTTTCTTT.

This clonotype was observed a handful of times. The gene calls are TRBV15 and TRBJ2-7, with D unclear. CDR1 is LNHNV, CDR2 YYDKDF, per germline (reference sequence). With 1 base removed from V and 4 bases from J, the gap between germline ends came to 14 bases. This CDR3 has 15 residues. CDR3 bases: TGTGCCACCAGCAGAGGGGAATCAGGTCGGTACGAGCAGTACTTC. This translates into CATSRGESGRYEQYF.

This clonotype has at least ten counts. The chain recombines TRBV19 with TRBJ2-1, with D maybe TRBD2 (8 bases). This CDR3 is 14 amino acids long. V lost 9 bases, J lost 4 bases, and 16 bases lay in between. The V gene's germline CDR1 is LNHDA and CDR2 SQIVND (reference sequence). The CDR3 spells CASQAGDSYNEQFF. The CDR3 DNA is TGTGCCAGCCAAGCGGGGGACAGTTACAATGAGCAGTTCTTC.

The rearrangement joins TRBV6-1 to TRBJ2-1; 9 positions match TRBD1. Germline CDR1 and CDR2: MNHNS and SASEGT. With V trimmed by 4 bases and J by 7 bases, 5 bases remained unmatched. CDR3 length: 14 amino acids. As DNA, the CDR3 is TGTGCCAGCAGTGGGGCACAGGGGGCGAATGAGCAGTTCTTC. Its translation: CASSGAQGANEQFF.

In its sample, this clonotype was seen a few times. The chain has TRBV2 and TRBJ2-6, with no clear D. The V end was cut by 6 bases, the J end by 1 base, with 10 bases between. The CDR3 has 15 residues. Germline CDR1 is SNHLY and CDR2 is FYNNEI. The CDR3 loop reads CASSAPTSGANVLTF. In nucleotides, the CDR3 is TGTGCCAGCAGCGCCCCGACATCTGGGGCCAACGTCCTGACTTTC.

This clonotype was observed once. Because the CDR3 is missing its conserved closing phenylalanine or tryptophan, this is likely a read error. The DNA is omitted, as the CDR3 cannot be located on it reliably, and the CDR3 follows TCRdb's listing. The chain carries TRBV9 and TRBJ2-1; the table calls TRBD1, which could not be checked here. The CDR3 is 13 residues long, counting both termini. CDR1 is SGDLS, CDR2 YYNGEE, per germline. CDR3 protein: CASSVSGQDPTSI.